This T cell receptor beta chain was recorded in a study of breast tumors, draining lymph nodes, adjacent tissues. Study observations and caveats: Tumor repertoires ranked between lymph nodes and nontumor tissue in diversity, with V and J gene preferences. Data only fit, rather than demonstrated, lymph node origin of most tumor T cells.

As regards this clonotype: As yet, its antigen is unknown.

From the multiplex PCR reads, TCRdb called clonotypes with MiXCR, one entry per CDR3 protein. The sample shows over 100,000 distinct CDR3 sequences, 20% to 25% of them seen only once. Samples came from axillary lymph nodes draining the breast cancer. Germline lookup yields CDR1 LNHNV and CDR2 YYDKDF (reference sequence). Trimming took off 0 bases at V and 4 bases at J, with 9 bases between the two ends. There are 14 residues in the CDR3. Sequencing was carried out using axillary lymph node tissue. The clonotype comes from a female donor with breast cancer. Some clones in this sample may be carry-over from other donors' samples. The chain has TRBV15 and TRBJ1-2; D may be TRBD1 (6 bases). This chain's CDR3 is CATSRDRGSYGYTF. Here the CDR3 DNA reads TGTGCCACCAGCAGAGACAGGGGATCCTATGGCTACACCTTC.